These 23 T cell receptor beta chains originate from one sample sequenced in a study of blood T cell repertoires in COVID-19. Repertoires were generated with immunoSEQ multiplex PCR, while TCRdb's copy carries only in-frame clones and drops some. The data hold about 160,000 clones, with 82% observed a single time. Sequencing input: peripheral blood. These receptors all stem from a woman in her thirties or forties with COVID-19, enrolled during active disease.

This clone was observed once. Written as DNA, the CDR3 is TGTGCCAGTAGTATAGGAACAATCCCGTTCTTC. Protein sequence: CASSIGTIPFF. The V and J genes are TRBV19 and TRBJ2-1; no firm D call. Per germline, CDR1 LNHDA and CDR2 SQIVND (reference sequence). The CDR3 sequence is 11 residues long. V lost 1 base, J lost 15 bases, and 10 bases lay in between.

This clone was picked up a small number of times. J is TRBJ2-1 and V is TRBV15, with 11 positions matching TRBD2. Germline values: CDR1 LNHNV, CDR2 YYDKDF (reference sequence). There are 16 residues in the CDR3. J lost 6 bases, V lost 3 bases, and 7 bases had no gene match. CDR3 residues: CATSRGGTSGINEQFF. The CDR3 DNA reads TGTGCCACCAGCAGGGGAGGGACTAGCGGAATCAATGAGCAGTTCTTC. The full variable domain, completed using reference TRBV15 and TRBJ2-1, is DAMVIQNPRYQVTQFGKPVTLSCSQTLNHNVMYWYQQKSSQAPKLLFHYYDKDFNNEADTPDNFQSRRPNTSFCFLDIRSPGLGDTAMYLCATSRGGTSGINEQFFGPGTRLTVL.

This clone was detected only a few times. The chain uses TRBV29-1 and TRBJ2-3; TRBD2 matches at 7 bases. From germline, CDR1 is SQVTM and CDR2 ANQGSEA. V was clipped by 4 bases and J by 2 bases; unmatched bases: 6. The CDR3 runs to 14 residues. The CDR3 bases are TGCAGCGTTGGCGGGACTACCCACACAGATACGCAGTATTTT. It is translated as CSVGGTTHTDTQYF.

The rearrangement links TRBV7-6 to TRBJ2-7, with no clear D. Germline V gene sequence: CDR1 SGHVS, CDR2 FNYEAQ. With 8 bases removed from V and 1 base from J, the gap between germline ends came to 9 bases. The CDR3 loop spans 12 amino acids. In DNA form, the CDR3 reads TGTGCCAGCGGTCGAGTTTCCTACGAGCAGTACTTC. Amino acid sequence: CASGRVSYEQYF.

The genes are TRBV5-4 and TRBJ2-3, with D possibly matching TRBD2 (6 bases). Germline V gene lookup returns CDR1 SGHNT and CDR2 YYREEE (reference sequence). Trimming left V 1 base short and J 1 base short, with 10 bases between. The CDR3 covers 15 residues. CDR3 sequence (DNA): TGTGCCAGCAGCTTGAGGCCTAGCGGCACAGATACGCAGTATTTT. Protein product: CASSLRPSGTDTQYF.

The sample holds one count of this clone. The chain joins TRBV6-5 to TRBJ1-5; a possible D gene is TRBD1 (6 bases). The CDR3 runs 15 residues. Germline-derived CDR1 and CDR2 are MNHEY and SVGAGI. V dropped 8 bases and J dropped 3 bases, with 17 bases sitting between them. In nucleotides, the CDR3 is TGTGCCAGCCATGACATTTGGACAGACAATCAGCCCCAGCATTTT. It translates to CASHDIWTDNQPQHF.

The chain links TRBV7-6 to TRBJ2-3; D might be TRBD1 (6 bases). The V end lost 1 base, the J end lost 1 base, and 9 bases lay between the germline ends. Germline V CDR1 and CDR2: SGHVS, FNYEAQ. This CDR3 has 15 amino acids. In DNA, the CDR3 is TGTGCCAGCAGCTTAGTCGCAGGGGGCACAGATACGCAGTATTTT. Amino acids: CASSLVAGGTDTQYF.

The J gene is TRBJ2-3, the V gene TRBV19; D gene unclear. This CDR3 has 13 amino acids. Trimming pared 4 bases from V and 6 bases from J, leaving 11 bases between. Germline-derived CDR1 and CDR2 are LNHDA and SQIVND (reference sequence). CDR3 in DNA: TGTGCCAGTAGTACTTTCACTGTGGATACGCAGTATTTT. Amino acid sequence: CASSTFTVDTQYF.

The chain combines TRBV9 with TRBJ1-2, with 7 bases aligning to TRBD1. Germline CDR1 SGDLS, CDR2 YYNGEE. This CDR3 has 13 amino acids. Trimming at V came to 3 bases and at J to 5 bases, leaving 4 bases not matched to a gene. Here the CDR3 reads CASSATTGYGYTF. CDR3 nucleotides: TGTGCCAGCAGCGCCACGACAGGGTATGGCTACACCTTC.

The gene calls are TRBV29-1 and TRBJ1-2; 10 nucleotides agree with TRBD1. CDR1 and CDR2 from the germline V gene are SQVTM and ANQGSEA. J lost 5 bases, V lost 5 bases, and 5 bases had no gene match. The CDR3 spans 13 residues. The CDR3 region is CSVLGTGEYGYTF. The CDR3 DNA reads as TGCAGCGTTTTAGGGACAGGGGAGTATGGCTACACCTTC.

The chain uses TRBV30 and TRBJ1-2, with 8 bases identical to TRBD1. J lost 4 bases, V lost 5 bases, and 6 bases had no gene match. In germline, CDR1 is GTSNPN, CDR2 SVGIG (reference sequence). The CDR3 totals 13 residues. CDR3 amino acids: CAWCLTGGYGYTF. CDR3 in DNA: TGTGCCTGGTGCTTAACAGGGGGCTATGGCTACACCTTC.

The CDR3: CASSQSGTPYEQYV. The CDR3 bases are TGTGCCAGCAGCCAAAGCGGGACGCCCTACGAGCAGTACGTC. V and J are TRBV7-9 and TRBJ2-7, with TRBD2 matching 7 bases. The germline V gene has CDR1 SEHNR and CDR2 FQNEAQ (reference sequence). The V and J ends lost 5 bases and 2 bases, in that order; junction bases with no gene match: 6. CDR3 length: 14 amino acids.

The chain couples TRBV15 to TRBJ2-5, with 7 bases identical to TRBD2. From germline, CDR1 is LNHNV and CDR2 YYDKDF (reference sequence). The CDR3 is made up of 16 amino acids. The J segment lost 0 bases and the V segment lost 3 bases, leaving 7 bases of the junction unmatched. The CDR3 bases are TGTGCCACCAGCAGTCTCGAGCGGGGTGACCAAGAGACCCAGTACTTC. It encodes CATSSLERGDQETQYF.

The chain employs TRBV3-1 (or the pseudogene TRBV3-2) and TRBJ1-2, with D perhaps matching TRBD1 (5 bases). CDR1 and CDR2 (germline): LGHDT, YNNKEL (reference sequence). The CDR3 runs to 14 residues. The V end lost 1 base, the J end lost 7 bases, and 13 bases lay between the germline ends. This CDR3 is CASSQGVSRGGYTF. The CDR3 DNA sequence: TGTGCCAGCAGCCAAGGAGTCTCAAGGGGTGGCTACACCTTC.

The chain employs TRBV30 and TRBJ2-7, with a possible D match to TRBD2 (5 bases). This CDR3 is built from 15 residues. V was trimmed by 1 base and J by 0 bases, leaving 13 bases between them. From germline, CDR1 is GTSNPN and CDR2 SVGIG (reference sequence). In DNA, the CDR3 is TGTGCCTGGAGTGGAGGGCAGCAAGGCTCCTACGAGCAGTACTTC. Its protein is CAWSGGQQGSYEQYF. Full variable domain (rest looked up from reference TRBV30 and TRBJ2-7): SQTIHQWPATLVQPVGSPLSLECTVEGTSNPNLYWYRQAAGRGLQLLFYSVGIGQISSEVPQNLSASRPQDRQFILSSKKLLLSDSGFYLCAWSGGQQGSYEQYFGPGTRLTVT.

J is TRBJ1-4 and V is TRBV18; 7 nucleotides agree with TRBD1. The CDR3 consists of 15 residues. The V gene end was trimmed by 0 bases and the J gene end by 5 bases; junction bases not matched to a gene: 3. Germline CDR1 is KGHSH and CDR2 is LQKENI. The CDR3 DNA sequence: TGTGCCAGCTCACCACCGGGACAGAGGAATGAAAAACTGTTTTTT. This sequence encodes CASSPPGQRNEKLFF.

The V and J genes are TRBV7-9 and TRBJ1-1, with D hard to call. Germline assignment: CDR1 SEHNR and CDR2 FQNEAQ (reference sequence). The germline V and J ends were trimmed by 5 bases and 2 bases, with 15 bases remaining between them. The CDR3 consists of 15 residues. CDR3 bases: TGTGCCAGCAGCCTGGCAGGCAGTTTCAACACTGAAGCTTTCTTT. Its translation is CASSLAGSFNTEAFF.

This chain links TRBV10-2 with TRBJ1-1; D gene uncertain. Germline-derived CDR1 and CDR2 are WSHSY and SAAADI. This CDR3 region has 12 residues. V dropped 5 bases and J dropped 3 bases, with 7 bases sitting between them. Here the CDR3 reads CASSQYYTEAFF. CDR3 nucleotide sequence: TGCGCCAGCAGTCAGTACTACACTGAAGCTTTCTTT.

The chain carries TRBV11-3 and TRBJ1-1, with D unresolved. Trimming took off 5 bases at V and 2 bases at J, with 15 bases between the two ends. Germline loops: CDR1 SGHNT, CDR2 YENEEA. CDR3 length: 15 amino acids. For the CDR3, the DNA is TGTGCCAGCAGCCCTAGCCTCCGAGGAAACACTGAAGCTTTCTTT. Translated, it gives CASSPSLRGNTEAFF.

The chain carries TRBV7-4 and TRBJ1-4; 8 bases fit TRBD1. Trimming removed 3 bases from V and 5 bases from J; junction bases left unmatched: 5. Germline CDR1 SGHVT, CDR2 SQSDAQ. The CDR3 has 15 amino acids. In nucleotides, the CDR3 is TGTGCCAGCAGCTTTCAGGGGGCGGTAAATGAAAAACTGTTTTTT. Its protein is CASSFQGAVNEKLFF.

The rearrangement links TRBV10-3 to TRBJ1-1; D may be TRBD1 (6 bases). Germline CDR1 ENHRY, CDR2 SYGVKD. CDR3 size: 14 residues. V lost 7 bases to trimming and J lost 1 base, with 13 bases between them. The CDR3 loop reads CAITTQQGNTEAFF. The CDR3 region has the DNA TGTGCCATCACAACACAACAGGGGAACACTGAAGCTTTCTTT.

This chain links TRBV6-4 with TRBJ1-5; D gene ambiguous. The CDR3 totals 13 residues. Germline V gene data show CDR1 as MRHNA and CDR2 as SNTAGT. V gave up 4 bases and J gave up 5 bases, with 9 bases separating them. CDR3 sequence reads: CASSVEADQPQHF. The CDR3 nucleotides read TGTGCCAGCAGTGTAGAGGCCGATCAGCCCCAGCATTTT.

The chain carries TRBV20-1 and TRBJ2-1; 10 bases are a match to TRBD2. Losses at the gene ends were 3 bases for V and 5 bases for J; bases not matched to a gene: 10. Germline lookup yields CDR1 DFQATT and CDR2 SNEGSKA (reference sequence). CDR3 length: 16 residues. The CDR3 is CSASKLAGNGNNEQFF. The CDR3 DNA is TGCAGTGCTAGTAAACTAGCGGGAAATGGTAACAATGAGCAGTTCTTC.